This T cell receptor beta chain comes out of a study of blood T cell repertoires in COVID-19 (dated by TCRdb to the early 2020s). At the level of the whole study: Samples from collaborators originated in the United States, Italy and Spain and spanned both the acute and convalescent phases of COVID-19. The material from the prospective study consisted of cDNA or gDNA derived from T cells, B-cell-depleted T cells, or PBMCs. Nearly every sample came with metadata listing a de-identified subject ID, COVID-19 status, age in years and sex. The samples were drawn from two sources: the first 160 participants of the ongoing ImmuneRACE study, and 1,000 to 1,500 subjects contributed by 6 global collaborators. The repertoires were released in a freely available public database intended as a resource for research on the immune response to SARS-CoV-2. Where available, HLA class I and class II types were obtained from metadata supplied by the sample provider rather than from assay-based typing. Deeply sampled blood TCRbeta repertoires from subjects exposed to, actively infected with, or recovered from COVID-19 were included in the dataset.

TCRbeta CDR3 regions were amplified from genomic DNA using the immunoSEQ Assay, a bias-controlled multiplex PCR. The paper's processing steps were these. The number of nucleated cells in each sample was estimated from the amplification of reference gene primers within the assay. Sequence reads were collapsed and filtered to measure the absolute abundance of every unique TCRbeta CDR3 rearrangement. For each sample, productive Simpson clonality was calculated as the square root of Simpson's diversity index across productive rearrangements. This immuneACCESS table, as held by TCRdb, lists in-frame sequences with V and J called but not all clones. Of the missing ones, under half trace to an unresolved V gene in checked studies; the others have no known cause. Clone size and V and J calls were adopted from that table, with D and trimming inferred from the DNA. The sample table contains around 140,000 clones; only one count was recorded for 70% to 90% of them. Approximately 10% of the sample is in the top ten clones.

On the study overall, not on this receptor specifically: The amount of clinical and demographic metadata varied by source and participant and was provided uncurated.

In regard to this clone: Its antigen has not been determined. Base qualities are not at hand, and no much larger clone is one base apart.

The collaborating institutions used their own protocols to collect whole blood in K2EDTA tubes. Collaborator samples were shipped for TCRbeta analysis as frozen whole blood, isolated PBMCs, or DNA extracted from either sample type. CDR1 MNHEY and CDR2 SVGEGT were looked up in the germline V gene. The cysteine opens and the phenylalanine closes a CDR3 of 15 amino acids. The kept DNA is CDR3 alone, 45 bases in frame from the first base. V loses 2 bases at its end and J loses 2 bases; junction bases beyond the gene matches: 3. This chain joins TRBV6-2 or TRBV6-3 to TRBJ2-3; 8 bases in between match TRBD1. Sequenced sample: peripheral blood. This sequence originates from a man aged 50 to 59 with acute or convalescent COVID-19. In nucleotide form, the sequence is TGTGCCAGCAGTTACGACAGGGGTGACACAGATACGCAGTATTTT. This gives the protein CASSYDRGDTDTQYF.